This entry is about one T cell receptor (beta chain). Its antigen is unidentified. These data are taken from a study of OX40 agonist ivuxolimab in advanced cancers. On the study more broadly: People who had prior anti-PD-1, anti-PD-L1 or anti-CTLA-4 therapy could take part, and approximately 43% had some.

CDR1 is SGHRS, CDR2 YFSETQ, per germline. Trimming cost V 4 bases and J 8 bases; bases outside gene matches: 4. CDR3 size: 12 residues. The assay was immunoSEQ multiplex PCR, and TCRdb's table has in-frame clones only and misses some. The sample lists tens of thousands of clones; over 90% were seen once. Regarding the study as a whole: At 0.1-3.0 mg/kg, partial responders had clonal expansion among the lowest observed. Dose levels from 0.1 to 3.0 mg/kg saw CD4+ and CD8+ blood T cells expand clonally by week 6. The study did not work out the antigen specificity of the expanded peripheral T cells.

The sequences come from CD4+ or CD8+ T cells sorted from blood, collected in a trial of the OX40 agonist ivuxolimab. The chain links TRBV5-1 to TRBJ1-2; 8 nucleotides match TRBD1. The receptor comes from an adult with an advanced solid tumor such as melanoma, head and neck, liver or kidney cancer. DNA of the CDR3: TGCGCCAGCAGCCCGGACAGGGTGGGCTACACCTTC. Protein: CASSPDRVGYTF.